Below, 14 T cell receptor beta chains from the same sample are listed, as sequenced in a study of tumor and adjacent non-tumor tissue in lung cancer. TCRbeta libraries were built with three rounds of nested PCR, modified from ARM-PCR. TCRdb called the multiplex PCR reads again in MiXCR, with one record for every CDR3 protein. In the table there are fewer than 80,000 distinct CDR3 sequences, about two thirds of which are singletons. This sample's RNA came from whole unsorted tissue. The sample was lung tumor tissue. The receptor set was obtained from a woman between 65 and 79 years old with non-small cell lung cancer.

Comment on this clonotype: It is likely a read error, because the conserved phenylalanine at the end of the CDR3 is missing. The chain links TRBV29-1 to TRBJ1-2; TRBD1 might be the D (6 bases). CDR3 length: 15 amino acids. Germline CDR1 and CDR2: SQVTM and ANQGSEA. CDR3 nucleotides: TGCGGCGTTGATTGGGGGCAGGGAGTGGGCTATGGCTACACCTAC. Translation gives CGVDWGQGVGYGYTY.

For this clonotype: This is likely a read error, given that the CDR3 carries no conserved phenylalanine or tryptophan at its end. The V call is TRBV6-1, the J call TRBJ1-5; no clear D. The CDR3 is made up of 16 amino acids. Germline V CDR1 and CDR2: MNHNS, SASEGT. The CDR3 DNA reads TGTGCTAGCAGTGAACTGGCAAACTCGGGGAATCAGCCCCAGCATTCT. It yields the protein CASSELANSGNQPQHS.

Points on this clonotype: One end of the junction fails to match germline, which may point to a read error. The rearrangement joins TRBV11-3 to TRBJ2-1, with 10 nucleotides matching TRBD2. Germline V gene sequence: CDR1 SGHNT, CDR2 YENEEA. The CDR3 has 15 residues. The DNA of the CDR3 is TGTGACAGCAACTTAGCTAGCGGGAGCTACAATGAGCAATTCTTC. Amino acid sequence: CDSNLASGSYNEQFF. The full variable domain, rest sourced from reference TRBV11-3 and TRBJ2-1, is EAGVVQSPRYKIIEKKQPVAFWCNPISGHNTLYWYLQNLGQGPELLIRYENEEAVDDSQLPKDRFSAERLKGVDSTLKIQPAELGDSAVYLCDSNLASGSYNEQFFGPGTRLTVL.

This clonotype was seen only a few times. A much more abundant neighbour one base away suggests this may be a read error. J is TRBJ2-1 and V is TRBV12-3 or TRBV12-4, with a tentative D call TRBD2 (6 bases). The CDR3 is made up of 15 amino acids. In DNA form, the CDR3 reads TGTACCAGCAGTGCGGGACGGGGCTCCTACAATGAGCAGTTCTTC. Its translation is CTSSAGRGSYNEQFF.

Only one count was recorded for this clonotype. The missing conserved phenylalanine or tryptophan at the end of this CDR3 makes a read error likely. CDR3 coding DNA: TGTGCCAGCAGCGTAGGGTCCAGCGGGAGTTCAGATACGCAGTATATT. It specifies CASSVGSSGSSDTQYI. The chain combines TRBV9 with TRBJ2-3, with 8 positions matching TRBD2. This CDR3 is built from 16 residues. Unmatched junction bases numbered 7, after V lost 0 bases and J lost 4 bases. CDR1 is SGDLS, CDR2 YYNGEE, per germline.

Of note for this clonotype: An end of the junction does not agree with germline; a read error may underlie this. This rearrangement joins TRBV6-6 to TRBJ2-7; D is tentatively TRBD1 or TRBD2 (5 bases each). The CDR3 has 12 residues. Germline V lookup: CDR1 MNHNY, CDR2 SVGAGI (reference sequence). The CDR3 here is CASSWGSYVQYF. CDR3 nucleotides: TGTGCCAGCAGTTGGGGGTCCTACGTGCAGTACTTC.

The rearrangement uses TRBV29-1 and TRBJ2-7; no clear D. This CDR3 is built from 12 residues. Trimming cost V 7 bases and J 3 bases, with 13 bases left between them. Per the germline V gene, CDR1 is SQVTM and CDR2 is ANQGSEA. CDR3 bases: TGCAGCGCTATTACATGGGGCTACGAGCAGTACTTC. Protein product: CSAITWGYEQYF.

This clonotype was seen a handful of times. V usage is TRBV7-2 and J usage is TRBJ1-1; D ambiguous. The germline CDR1 and CDR2 sequences are SGHTA and FQGNSA. This CDR3 has 13 amino acids. The ends were cut back, 5 bases at V and 1 base at J, with 8 bases in the middle. The DNA of the CDR3 is TGTGCCAGCAGCCCACCGGGGAACACTGAAGCTTTCTTT. Translating gives CASSPPGNTEAFF.

Details on this clonotype: A junction end diverges from the germline sequence, so it may reflect a read error. This chain uses TRBV11-1 with TRBJ2-6, with D perhaps matching TRBD2 (7 bases). This CDR3 has 16 residues. The germline V gene has CDR1 SGHAT and CDR2 FQDESV (reference sequence). The CDR3 DNA sequence: TGTGCCAGCAGCTCAAGAGACAGACGGGGGGCCGACGTCCTGACTTTC. This codes for CASSSRDRRGADVLTF.

As concerns this clonotype: A read error may account for a junction end that differs from germline. The V call is TRBV4-2, the J call TRBJ2-1; 9 bases align to TRBD1. The germline V gene has CDR1 LGHNA and CDR2 YNFKEQ. This CDR3 comprises 16 residues. CDR3 sequence (DNA): TGTCCCAGCAGGGACGGAACAGGGGGCACCGACAATGAGCAGTTCTTC. Residues: CPSRDGTGGTDNEQFF.

About this clonotype: Being one base from a much bigger clone, this may be a read error. The rearrangement uses TRBV20-1 and TRBJ1-6, with TRBD1 as a possible D gene (6 bases). This CDR3 is built from 14 residues. The germline V gene has CDR1 DFQATT and CDR2 SNEGSKA (reference sequence). CDR3 nucleotide sequence: TGCAGTGCTAGAAAAAAAGGGGGAAATTCATCCCTCCACTTT. The encoded protein is CSARKKGGNSSLHF.

As for this clonotype: The germline gene is not matched at one end of the junction; a read error may be the cause. The rearrangement joins TRBV29-1 to TRBJ2-7; 10 bases match TRBD2. CDR3 length equals 14 residues. Germline lookup yields CDR1 SQVTM and CDR2 ANQGSEA. The CDR3 here is CIVECSAGGPKQYF. As DNA, the CDR3 is TGCATCGTTGAGTGTTCAGCGGGAGGGCCGAAGCAGTACTTC.

This clonotype was found a few times. This clone may be a read error of a much larger clone one base away. The CDR3: CASSQMTSGSDGQSF. As DNA, the CDR3 is TGTGCCAGCAGCCAGATGACTAGCGGGAGTGATGGGCAGTCCTTC. The chain joins TRBV4-2 to TRBJ2-1; TRBD2 matches at 12 bases. There are 15 residues in the CDR3. The germline gives CDR1 LGHNA, CDR2 YNFKEQ.

This clonotype was counted once. One end of the junction does not line up with germline, which may come from a read error. The CDR3 DNA follows: TGTGCCAGCAGCTTATCAATCTCGGGAAGCACCATATATTTT. It yields the protein CASSLSISGSTIYF. The chain has TRBV11-1 and TRBJ1-3; D not resolved. The CDR3 runs to 14 residues. The germline CDR1 and CDR2 sequences are SGHAT and FQDESV (reference sequence).